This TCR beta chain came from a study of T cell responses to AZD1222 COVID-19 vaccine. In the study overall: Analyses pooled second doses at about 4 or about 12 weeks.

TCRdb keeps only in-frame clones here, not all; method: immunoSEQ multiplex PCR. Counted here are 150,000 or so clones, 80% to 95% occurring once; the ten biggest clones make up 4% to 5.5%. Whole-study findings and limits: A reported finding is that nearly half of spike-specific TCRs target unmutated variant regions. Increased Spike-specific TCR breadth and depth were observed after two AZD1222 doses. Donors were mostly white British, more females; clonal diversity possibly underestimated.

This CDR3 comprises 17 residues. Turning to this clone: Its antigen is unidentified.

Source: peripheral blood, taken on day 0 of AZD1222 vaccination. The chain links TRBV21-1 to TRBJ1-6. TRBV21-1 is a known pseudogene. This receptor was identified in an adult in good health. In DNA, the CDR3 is TGTGCCAGCAGCAAAAAATGGGTCAGCAGCGCTGGGTCACCCCTCCACTTT. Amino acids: CASSKKWVSSAGSPLHF.